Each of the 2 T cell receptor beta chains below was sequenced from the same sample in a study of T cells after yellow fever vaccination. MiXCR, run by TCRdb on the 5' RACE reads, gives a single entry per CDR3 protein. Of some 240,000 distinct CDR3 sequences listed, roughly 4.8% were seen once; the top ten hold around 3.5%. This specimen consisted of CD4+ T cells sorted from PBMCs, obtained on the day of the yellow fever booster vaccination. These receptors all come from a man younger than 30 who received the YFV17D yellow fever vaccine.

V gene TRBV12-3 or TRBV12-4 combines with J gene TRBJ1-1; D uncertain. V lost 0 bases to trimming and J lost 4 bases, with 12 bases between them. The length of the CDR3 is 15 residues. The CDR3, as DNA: TGTGCCAGCAGTTTAGCGAACAAATTCCCCACTGAAGCTTTCTTT. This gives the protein CASSLANKFPTEAFF.

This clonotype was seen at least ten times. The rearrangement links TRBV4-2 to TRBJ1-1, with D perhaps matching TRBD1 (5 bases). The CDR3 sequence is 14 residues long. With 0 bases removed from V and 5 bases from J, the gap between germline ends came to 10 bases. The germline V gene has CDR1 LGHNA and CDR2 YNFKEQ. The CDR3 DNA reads TGTGCCAGCAGCCAAGAGCAGGGCACGACTGAAGCTTTCTTT. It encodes CASSQEQGTTEAFF.